Sequencing of this T cell receptor beta chain was carried out in a study of radiation and T cells in renal cell carcinoma. The table came from immunoSEQ multiplex PCR; TCRdb's copy has only in-frame clones and leaves some out. The top ten hold 10% to 15% of the sample, which has some 150,000 clones, approximately 86% seen once. Germline CDR1 reads SGHRS; CDR2 reads YFSETQ. Trimming cost V 4 bases and J 6 bases, with 20 bases left between them. CDR3 length: 15 residues. The time point denotes: blood 2 weeks post-SBRT. The treatment denotes: 15 Gy SBRT to primary tumor, nephrectomy 4 weeks later. Clear cell pathology was present in this patient's renal cell carcinoma.

The sequence came from a woman in her 50s with renal cell carcinoma. V gene TRBV5-1 combines with J gene TRBJ2-7, with D tentatively TRBD1 (6 bases). Here the sequenced sample was blood, taken from a patient whose treatment included radiotherapy and nephrectomy. CDR3 in amino acids: CASSPETGTPREQYF. Here the CDR3 DNA reads TGCGCCAGCAGCCCAGAGACAGGAACGCCTCGCGAGCAGTACTTC.